Here is one T cell receptor (beta chain) with its context. In the study's own analysis: It was from reference gene primer amplification that nucleated cell counts were estimated. The data were produced by immunoSEQ multiplex PCR, yet TCRdb's version contains in-frame clones alone and is incomplete. V, J and clone size were drawn from that table, and D and trimming were deduced from the DNA. The table includes roughly 53,000 clones, roughly nine tenths detected once. These data originate in a study of blood T cell repertoires in COVID-19. Turning to the study itself: COVID-19 samples from acute and convalescent phases originated in the United States, Italy and Spain. Sources were T cells, B-cell-depleted T cells, or PBMCs; the material itself was cDNA or gDNA.

The V gene's germline CDR1 is MNHEY and CDR2 SVGAGI. Trimming at V came to 6 bases and at J to 7 bases, leaving 12 bases not matched to a gene. This CDR3 has 14 residues. Sample: peripheral blood. This receptor was obtained from a man aged 55-75 years with acute or convalescent COVID-19. The rearrangement joins TRBV6-5 to TRBJ2-7; 7 nucleotides agree with TRBD1. The CDR3 sequence is CASRSGQNFREQYF. DNA of the CDR3: TGTGCCAGCAGGTCGGGACAGAACTTCAGAGAGCAGTACTTC.